Listed below are T cell receptor beta chains from one sample, sequenced in a study of T and B cells in COVID-19 patients. MiXCR was run by TCRdb on the multiplex PCR reads, yielding one entry per CDR3 protein. Among 5,500 to 8,000 distinct CDR3 sequences listed, under 40% were seen once. Specimen: blood. The origin of the receptors is a human donor who had recovered from COVID-19. CDR3s include the opening cysteine and the closing phenylalanine or tryptophan. The order of the fields is clone size, D gene, V gene, J gene, CDR3 DNA, CDR3 protein. D genes are given only for firm matches. The size field is filled for only some rows; it gives once, few, many or a size class.

NA	NA	TRBV12-3/TRBV12-4	TRBJ2-5	TGTGCCAGCAGTACGGACAGAGTAGAGACCCAGTACTTC	CASSTDRVETQYF
NA	NA	TRBV5-6	TRBJ1-2	TGTGCCAGCAGCTTGATGGGGGGCTATGGCTACACCTTC	CASSLMGGYGYTF
medium-sized	NA	TRBV6-5	TRBJ2-3	TGTGCCAGACCGAGGACAGAACAGTATTTT	CARPRTEQYF
few	NA	TRBV6-6	TRBJ2-3	TGTGCCAGCAGTTACTCCGGGGCGGGGACAGATACGCAGTATTTT	CASSYSGAGTDTQYF
few	NA	TRBV7-9	TRBJ1-1	TGTGCCAGCAGCTTAGGACAAAACACTGAAGCTTTCTTT	CASSLGQNTEAFF
NA	TRBD1	TRBV5-4	TRBJ1-2	TGTGCCAGCAGCTATACAGGGGGCTTTGGCTACACCTTC	CASSYTGGFGYTF
NA	TRBD1	TRBV13	TRBJ1-2	TGTGCCAGCAGCCCAGGGGGACAGCCCAACTATGGCTACACCTTC	CASSPGGQPNYGYTF
NA	NA	TRBV5-1	TRBJ1-1	TGCGCCAGCAGCTTGGAGTTGCGACAGTTTGAAGCTTTCTTT	CASSLELRQFEAFF
NA	TRBD2	TRBV18	TRBJ2-5	TGTGCCAGCTCACCCGGGACTAACAACCAAGAGACCCAGTACTTC	CASSPGTNNQETQYF
medium-sized	TRBD2	TRBV29-1	TRBJ2-2	TGCAGCGCCCATCGGGGAGGGGCGAACACCGGGGAGCTGTTTTTT	CSAHRGGANTGELFF
NA	TRBD1	TRBV5-1	TRBJ1-4	TGCGCCAGCAGGACCGTCGGGACAGGTCGTGAAAAACTGTTTTTT	CASRTVGTGREKLFF
NA	NA	TRBV5-1	TRBJ1-1	TGCGCCAGCAGCCCGAGGAAGATTTTGAACACTGAAGCTTTCTTT	CASSPRKILNTEAFF
few	NA	TRBV20-1	TRBJ2-7	TGCAGTGCTAGAAAGACGGCCTCCTACGAGCAGTACTTC	CSARKTASYEQYF
few	NA	TRBV6-5	TRBJ1-2	TGTGCCAGCAGCCTCACTCCTAACTATGGCTACACCTTC	CASSLTPNYGYTF
NA	NA	TRBV28	TRBJ2-3	TGTGCCAGCAGTTTATCAGATACGCAGTATTTT	CASSLSDTQYF
few	NA	TRBV19	TRBJ1-5	TGTGCCAGTCATGACAGGATTAGCAATCAGCCCCAGCATTTT	CASHDRISNQPQHF
NA	TRBD1	TRBV6-1	TRBJ1-5	TGTGCCAGCAGGAGGACAGGGGAGCCCCAGCATTTT	CASRRTGEPQHF
NA	TRBD1	TRBV19	TRBJ2-5	TGTGCCAGCAGCTTCGGGGACAGGGCTCAAGAGACCCAGTACTTC	CASSFGDRAQETQYF
NA	TRBD1	TRBV18	TRBJ1-1	TGTGCCAGCTCACCCCAGCTAGGACAGGGGGAAGTTGAAGCTTTCTTT	CASSPQLGQGEVEAFF
few	NA	TRBV6-1	TRBJ1-2	TGTGCCCAACAGGATACGCCTAACTATGGCTACACCTTC	CAQQDTPNYGYTF
few	TRBD2	TRBV12-3/TRBV12-4	TRBJ2-3	TGTGCCAGCAGTGATACGACTCTGGGGAGCGGGGTCCCCCGGGATACGCAGTATTTT	CASSDTTLGSGVPRDTQYF
NA	NA	TRBV5-1	TRBJ2-5	TGCGCCAGCAGCTTGGCCTTGGCTGCGGAGACCCAGTACTTC	CASSLALAAETQYF
medium-sized	TRBD1	TRBV19	TRBJ2-7	TGTGCCAGTAATCACCTCCTCGGGGGACAGGGGGCTTACGAGCAGTACTTC	CASNHLLGGQGAYEQYF
few	TRBD1	TRBV6-1	TRBJ2-2	TGTGCCACCGATACAGGGGAGTCCGGGGAGCTGTTTTTT	CATDTGESGELFF
NA	TRBD1	TRBV6-1	TRBJ1-2	TGTGCCAGCAGCCCCGGACAGGTCTATGGCTACACCTTC	CASSPGQVYGYTF
hyperexpanded	TRBD2	TRBV13	TRBJ2-3	TGTGCCAGCAGCTCCTGGGAGCTGAGCGGGGGGGCCCCAGATACGCAGTATTTT	CASSSWELSGGAPDTQYF
NA	NA	TRBV19	TRBJ1-5	TGTGCCAGTAGTATACAGGGACGAACTTATAGCAATCAGCCCCAGCATTTT	CASSIQGRTYSNQPQHF
NA	TRBD2	TRBV5-6	TRBJ2-5	TGTGCCAGCAGTAATTTTTTAGCGGGGGTTCAAGAGACCCAGTACTTC	CASSNFLAGVQETQYF
medium-sized	NA	TRBV19	TRBJ2-7	TGTGCCAGTAAGGGCACTCGGAACTCCTACGAGCAGTACTTC	CASKGTRNSYEQYF
NA	TRBD2	TRBV20-1	TRBJ2-1	TGCAGTGCCAACCCCCCTATAGCGGGGAGCTACAATGAGCAGTTCTTC	CSANPPIAGSYNEQFF
NA	NA	TRBV18	TRBJ2-5	TGTGCCAGCTCACCCTCTCAAGAGACCCAGTACTTC	CASSPSQETQYF
NA	NA	TRBV10-2	TRBJ2-3	TGCGCCAGCAGAATGTGGGGATTGAGCACAGATACGCAGTATTTT	CASRMWGLSTDTQYF
NA	NA	TRBV12-3/TRBV12-4	TRBJ2-5	TGTGCCAGCAGTCCTCGGGTGGAAGAGACCCAGTACTTC	CASSPRVEETQYF
few	NA	TRBV7-6	TRBJ1-2	TGTGCCAGCAGCTTAGGCAGTATGGGGATTGGGTATGGCTACACCTTC	CASSLGSMGIGYGYTF
medium-sized	NA	TRBV6-1	TRBJ2-1	TGTGCCAGCAGTGAAGCTAGCTACAATGAGCAGTTCTTC	CASSEASYNEQFF
NA	TRBD1	TRBV20-1	TRBJ1-1	TGCAGTGCAAGACAGGGTACTAACACTGAAGCTTTCTTT	CSARQGTNTEAFF
few	TRBD1	TRBV11-1	TRBJ2-7	TGTGCCAGCAGCTTGGCGCCTGACAGGGCTTTGGGGGAGCAGTACTTC	CASSLAPDRALGEQYF
few	TRBD1	TRBV6-5	TRBJ2-3	TGTGCCAGCAGTTACCAGGGGGGCACAGATACGCAGTATTTT	CASSYQGGTDTQYF
NA	NA	TRBV18	TRBJ1-4	TGTGCCAGCTCACCACCGCGGTCTCGGGGTACGGCAACTAATGAAAAACTGTTTTTT	CASSPPRSRGTATNEKLFF
NA	NA	TRBV19	TRBJ2-3	TGTGCCAGTAGGGCCGGGACAGATACGCAGTATTTT	CASRAGTDTQYF
few	TRBD2	TRBV10-3	TRBJ2-1	TGTGCCATCAGTGACCGACTAGCGGGGGGGCTGGGCAATGAGCAGTTCTTC	CAISDRLAGGLGNEQFF
NA	NA	TRBV5-6	TRBJ1-1	TGTGCCAGCAGCTTTCTACAGAGAAACACTGAAGCTTTCTTT	CASSFLQRNTEAFF
NA	NA	TRBV5-4	TRBJ1-1	TGTGCCAGCAGCTTGGTAGTGAACACTGAAGCTTTCTTT	CASSLVVNTEAFF
NA	NA	TRBV15	TRBJ2-5	TGTGCCACCAGCAGAGACGGGACTGAAGAGACCCAGTACTTC	CATSRDGTEETQYF
few	TRBD2	TRBV18	TRBJ2-3	TGTGCCAGCTCACCACAAGCGGGGGGGAAGTCAGATACGCAGTATTTT	CASSPQAGGKSDTQYF
once	TRBD1	TRBV7-2	TRBJ1-3	TGTGCCAGCAGGGGGGACAGGGAAGGTGGAAACACCATATATTTT	CASRGDREGGNTIYF
NA	TRBD1	TRBV18	TRBJ1-1	TGTGCCAGCTCACTCCGGGACAGAGACACTGAAGCTTTCTTT	CASSLRDRDTEAFF
few	TRBD2	TRBV5-3	TRBJ2-5	TGTGCCAGAAGCTTGACCAGCGGGGGGATATGGGAGACCCAGTACTTC	CARSLTSGGIWETQYF
few	NA	TRBV15	TRBJ2-5	TGTGCCACCAGCAGACCTCTACAGGGATGGGAGGAGACCCAGTACTTC	CATSRPLQGWEETQYF
few	TRBD1	TRBV5-5	TRBJ1-4	TGTGCCAGCAGCTTACAGGGGGCAACTAATGAAAAACTGTTTTTT	CASSLQGATNEKLFF
few	NA	TRBV6-1	TRBJ2-1	TGTGCCAGCAGTGAAATGGCGGGCCAGGGGAATGAGCAGTTCTTC	CASSEMAGQGNEQFF
NA	NA	TRBV27	TRBJ2-3	TGTGCCAGCAGTCCATGGGGTCTCGGCACAGATACGCAGTATTTT	CASSPWGLGTDTQYF
medium-sized	NA	TRBV19	TRBJ2-5	TGTGCCAGTAGTATGTGGGGGGAAGAGACCCAGTACTTC	CASSMWGEETQYF
NA	NA	TRBV7-2	TRBJ2-2	TGTGCCAGCAGCTTATCGGGGGGCAGCGCCGGGGAGCTGTTTTTT	CASSLSGGSAGELFF
NA	NA	TRBV5-6	TRBJ2-5	TGTGCCAGCAGCTTAACTGGGGTGAGGGACCAAGAAACCCAGTACTTC	CASSLTGVRDQETQYF
NA	NA	TRBV6-1	TRBJ1-1	TGTGCCAGCAGGGAGATCACTGAAGCTTTCTTT	CASREITEAFF